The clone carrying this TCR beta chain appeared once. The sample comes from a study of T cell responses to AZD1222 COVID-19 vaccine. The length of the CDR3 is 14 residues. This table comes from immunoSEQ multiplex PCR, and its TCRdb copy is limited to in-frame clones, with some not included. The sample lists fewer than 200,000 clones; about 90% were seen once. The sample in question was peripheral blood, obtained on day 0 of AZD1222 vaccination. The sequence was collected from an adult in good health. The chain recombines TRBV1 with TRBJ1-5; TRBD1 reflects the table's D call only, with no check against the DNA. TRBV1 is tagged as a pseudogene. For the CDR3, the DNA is TGCACAACCCGACAGGCGTATAGCAATCAGCCCCAGCATTTT. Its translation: CTTRQAYSNQPQHF.